This passage covers 6 T cell receptor beta chains from one sample sequenced in a study of early T cells in non-severe SARS-CoV-2 infection (dated by TCRdb to about 2021). The receptor library was made with 5' RACE. Instrument on record: NextSeq 500. TCRdb trimmed the raw reads at Q25, called clones with MiXCR and kept productive beta chains. Each entry merges the rows of one CDR3 protein and shows their most common DNA and genes. The sample contains 45,000 to 75,000 distinct CDR3 sequences, approximately 12% of them found a single time. The ten largest clones represent approximately 4.8% of the sample. Sample: whole blood. Receptors were obtained from an adult who was a healthcare worker with PCR-confirmed SARS-CoV-2 infection or an uninfected control (not recorded which).

This clonotype was detected ten times or more. The rearrangement links TRBV12-3 or TRBV12-4 to TRBJ2-3, with D hard to call. CDR3 length: 14 amino acids. The germline V and J ends were trimmed by 7 bases and 4 bases, with 15 bases remaining between them. The CDR3 DNA is TGTGCCAGCAACGGCGTGATAGTAGCAGATACGCAGTATTTT. This gives the protein CASNGVIVADTQYF.

In this sample, this clonotype turned up a few times. The chain uses TRBV5-5 and TRBJ2-7; D remains ambiguous. This CDR3 has 13 amino acids. The V and J ends lost 0 bases and 0 bases respectively, with 4 bases between them. The germline V gene has CDR1 SGHKS and CDR2 YYEKEE (reference sequence). This CDR3 reads CASSLVFSYEQYF. The CDR3 DNA is TGTGCCAGCAGCTTGGTTTTCTCCTACGAGCAGTACTTC.

This clonotype was recorded once. A read error is possible here, since a much larger clone lies one base away. The chain combines TRBV18 with TRBJ1-4; D is perhaps TRBD1 (6 bases). The CDR3 consists of 13 residues. CDR1 is KGHSH and CDR2 is LQKENI in the germline V gene. V lost 8 bases, J lost 4 bases, and 11 bases lay in between. The CDR3 is CASTRGGNEKLFF. The CDR3 region has the DNA TGTGCCAGCACCAGAGGGGGTAATGAAAAACTGTTTTTT.

This clonotype was counted a few times. V and J are TRBV6-5 and TRBJ1-3; tentatively, D is TRBD1 (6 bases). The CDR3 loop spans 15 amino acids. The ends were cut back, 7 bases at V and 3 bases at J, with 16 bases in the middle. The germline gives CDR1 MNHEY, CDR2 SVGAGI. The DNA of the CDR3 is TGTGCCAGCAATCGAGCGGGGGCAGGTGGAAACACCATATATTTT. Translating gives CASNRAGAGGNTIYF.

The chain is built from TRBV28 and TRBJ2-7; 12 bases line up with TRBD2. The CDR3 is 18 amino acids. The V segment lost 4 bases and the J segment 2 bases; nucleotides outside the gene matches: 12. CDR1 is MDHEN and CDR2 is SYDVKM in the germline V gene. In DNA, the CDR3 is TGTGCCAGCAGTTCCTCCAAAGGACTAGCGGGGTTAACCTACGAGCAGTACTTC. It translates to CASSSSKGLAGLTYEQYF. The full variable domain, with the rest looked up from reference TRBV28 and TRBJ2-7, is DVKVTQSSRYLVKRTGEKVFLECVQDMDHENMFWYRQDPGLGLRLIYFSYDVKMKEKGDIPEGYSVSREKKERFSLILESASTNQTSMYLCASSSSKGLAGLTYEQYFGPGTRLTVT.

This chain uses TRBV12-3 or TRBV12-4 with TRBJ1-1; TRBD1 aligns across 7 bases. The CDR3 totals 15 residues. V lost 4 bases, J lost 1 base, and 6 bases stayed unmatched. DNA of the CDR3: TGTGCCAGCAGTTCCGGGACAGCTAGGAACACTGAAGCTTTCTTT. Translating it yields CASSSGTARNTEAFF.